Described below is a single T cell receptor (beta chain) sequence and its context. The target antigen is unknown. Treg sorting used a CD4+CD25+CD127-/low gate. V trimming: 3 bases; J trimming: 2 bases; junction bases outside the gene matches: 3. CDR3 length: 15 residues. Findings of the study overall: Tumor Treg TCRs overlapped most with tumor naive CD4+ cells. Whole repertoires were not studied in the larger cohort, only one V-J beta rearrangement. In terms of TCR gene usage, tumor memory CD4+ T cells clustered together with blood and lymph node memory CD4+ cells, as well as with lymph node naive CD4+ cells.

Constant-region reverse primers amplified full-length variable regions, followed by semi-nested Nested Universal Primer A PCR. Each CDR3 protein is one row after TCRdb ran MiXCR on the 5' RACE reads. In the table there are 8,500 to 13,000 distinct CDR3 sequences, under 20% of which are singletons. Material: Tregs sorted from a lymph node. The receptor's source is a female donor with breast cancer. The chain combines TRBV12-3 or TRBV12-4 with TRBJ2-5, with 10 positions matching TRBD2. The CDR3 DNA sequence: TGTGCCAGCAGTTTCCTAGCGGGGGCACAAGAGACCCAGTACTTC. Its protein product is CASSFLAGAQETQYF.